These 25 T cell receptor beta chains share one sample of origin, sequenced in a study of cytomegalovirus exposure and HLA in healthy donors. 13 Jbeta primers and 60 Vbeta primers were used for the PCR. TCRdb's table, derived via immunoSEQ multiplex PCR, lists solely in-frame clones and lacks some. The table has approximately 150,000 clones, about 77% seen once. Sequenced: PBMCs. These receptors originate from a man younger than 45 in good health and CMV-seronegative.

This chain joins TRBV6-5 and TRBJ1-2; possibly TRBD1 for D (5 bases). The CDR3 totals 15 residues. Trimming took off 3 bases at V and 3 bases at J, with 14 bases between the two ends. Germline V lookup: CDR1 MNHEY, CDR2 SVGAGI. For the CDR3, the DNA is TGTGCCAGCAGTTATTCGGGGGGAGTCGACTATGGCTACACCTTC. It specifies CASSYSGGVDYGYTF.

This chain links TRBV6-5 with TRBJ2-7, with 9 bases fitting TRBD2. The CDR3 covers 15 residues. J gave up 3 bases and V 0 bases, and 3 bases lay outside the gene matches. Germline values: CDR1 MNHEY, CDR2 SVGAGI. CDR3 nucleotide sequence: TGTGCCAGCAGTTACTCGACTAGCGGAAACTACGAGCAGTACTTC. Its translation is CASSYSTSGNYEQYF.

The CDR3 region is CASSSEGGNTEAFF. The CDR3 DNA reads as TGTGCCAGCAGTTCGGAGGGTGGGAACACTGAAGCTTTCTTT. The chain recombines TRBV25-1 with TRBJ1-1; unclear D gene. V lost 5 bases and J 1 base, leaving 11 bases between the germline ends. CDR3 size: 14 residues. The germline V gene has CDR1 MGHDK and CDR2 SYGVNS.

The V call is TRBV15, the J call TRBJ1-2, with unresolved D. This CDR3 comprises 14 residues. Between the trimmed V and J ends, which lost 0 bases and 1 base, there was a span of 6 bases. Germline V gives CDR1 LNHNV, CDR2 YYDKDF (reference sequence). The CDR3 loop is CATSRDNSNYGYTF. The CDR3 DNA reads TGTGCCACCAGCAGAGATAACAGTAACTATGGCTACACCTTC. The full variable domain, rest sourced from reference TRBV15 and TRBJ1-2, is DAMVIQNPRYQVTQFGKPVTLSCSQTLNHNVMYWYQQKSSQAPKLLFHYYDKDFNNEADTPDNFQSRRPNTSFCFLDIRSPGLGDTAMYLCATSRDNSNYGYTFGSGTRLTVV.

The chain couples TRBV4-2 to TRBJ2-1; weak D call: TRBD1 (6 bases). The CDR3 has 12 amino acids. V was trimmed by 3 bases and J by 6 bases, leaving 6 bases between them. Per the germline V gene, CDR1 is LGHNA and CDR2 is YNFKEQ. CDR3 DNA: TGTGCCAGCAGCCAGACAGGCAATGAGCAGTTCTTC. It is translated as CASSQTGNEQFF.

CDR3 DNA sequence: TGTGCCACCAGTAGCGGGGAACCACCCTACGAGCAGTACTTC. Amino acids: CATSSGEPPYEQYF. The chain is built from TRBV15 and TRBJ2-7; TRBD2 matches at 8 bases. V lost 6 bases and J lost 2; bases outside the gene matches: 6. The CDR3 has 14 residues. The V gene's germline CDR1 is LNHNV and CDR2 YYDKDF (reference sequence). The complete variable domain, with remaining parts taken from reference TRBV15 and TRBJ2-7, reads DAMVIQNPRYQVTQFGKPVTLSCSQTLNHNVMYWYQQKSSQAPKLLFHYYDKDFNNEADTPDNFQSRRPNTSFCFLDIRSPGLGDTAMYLCATSSGEPPYEQYFGPGTRLTVT.

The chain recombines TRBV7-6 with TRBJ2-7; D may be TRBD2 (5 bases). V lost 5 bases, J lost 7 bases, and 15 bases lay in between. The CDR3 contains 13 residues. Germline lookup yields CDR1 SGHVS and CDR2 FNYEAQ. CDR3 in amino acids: CASSLSFRGEQYF. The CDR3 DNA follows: TGTGCCAGCAGCCTCTCTTTCCGGGGAGAGCAGTACTTC.

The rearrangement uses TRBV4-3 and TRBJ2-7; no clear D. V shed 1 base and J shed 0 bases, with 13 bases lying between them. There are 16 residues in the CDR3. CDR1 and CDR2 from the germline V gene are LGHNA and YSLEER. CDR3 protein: CASSQGPGLDSYEQYF. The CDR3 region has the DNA TGCGCCAGCAGCCAAGGCCCCGGTCTTGACTCCTACGAGCAGTACTTC.

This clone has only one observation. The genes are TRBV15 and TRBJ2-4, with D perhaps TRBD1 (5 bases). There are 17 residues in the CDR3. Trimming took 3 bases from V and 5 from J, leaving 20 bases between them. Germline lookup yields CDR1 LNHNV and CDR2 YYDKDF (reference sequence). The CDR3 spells CATSSVGPPKGENIQYF. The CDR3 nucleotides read TGTGCCACCAGCAGTGTCGGGCCGCCCAAAGGGGAAAACATTCAGTACTTC.

The CDR3 sequence: CASQSSGIAGENGELFF. The CDR3 bases are TGTGCCTCCCAATCCTCCGGGATAGCGGGGGAGAACGGGGAGCTGTTTTTT. The chain uses TRBV15 and TRBJ2-2; 9 bases agree with TRBD2. V lost 11 bases and J lost 7; bases outside the gene matches: 20. Per germline, CDR1 LNHNV and CDR2 YYDKDF (reference sequence). The length of the CDR3 is 17 residues.

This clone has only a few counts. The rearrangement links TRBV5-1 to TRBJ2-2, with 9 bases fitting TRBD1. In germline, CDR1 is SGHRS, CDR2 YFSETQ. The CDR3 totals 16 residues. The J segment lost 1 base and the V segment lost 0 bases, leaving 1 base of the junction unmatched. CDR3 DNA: TGCGCCAGCAGCTTGGAGACAGGGGGGAACACCGGGGAGCTGTTTTTT. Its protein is CASSLETGGNTGELFF.

Here the CDR3 reads CAISGLAGATSTDTQYF. Written as DNA, the CDR3 is TGTGCCATCAGTGGATTAGCGGGGGCGACTAGCACAGATACGCAGTATTTT. This chain joins TRBV10-3 and TRBJ2-3, with 9 bases lining up with TRBD2. The CDR3 totals 17 residues. Per germline, CDR1 ENHRY and CDR2 SYGVKD. Trimming cost V 4 bases and J 0 bases; bases outside gene matches: 8.

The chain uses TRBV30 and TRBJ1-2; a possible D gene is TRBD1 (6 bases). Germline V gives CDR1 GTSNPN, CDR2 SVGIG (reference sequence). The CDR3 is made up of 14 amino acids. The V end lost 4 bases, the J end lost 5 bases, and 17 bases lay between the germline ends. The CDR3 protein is CAWNRDTQFYGYTF. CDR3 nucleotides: TGTGCCTGGAACCGGGACACCCAGTTTTATGGCTACACCTTC.

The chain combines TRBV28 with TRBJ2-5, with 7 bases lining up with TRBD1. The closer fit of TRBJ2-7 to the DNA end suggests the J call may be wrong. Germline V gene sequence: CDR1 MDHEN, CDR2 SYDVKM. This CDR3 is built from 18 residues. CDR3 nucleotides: TGTGCCAGCAGTTCCTTTGACAGGGTAGGTAGTCGGTCCTACGAGCAGTACTTC. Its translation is CASSSFDRVGSRSYEQYF.

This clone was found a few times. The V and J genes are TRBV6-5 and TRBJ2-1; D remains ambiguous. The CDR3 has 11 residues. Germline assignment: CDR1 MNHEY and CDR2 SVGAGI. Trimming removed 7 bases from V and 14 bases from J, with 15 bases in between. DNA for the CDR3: TGTGCCAGCACTGGCGCCACAGTAGAGTTCTTC. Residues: CASTGATVEFF.

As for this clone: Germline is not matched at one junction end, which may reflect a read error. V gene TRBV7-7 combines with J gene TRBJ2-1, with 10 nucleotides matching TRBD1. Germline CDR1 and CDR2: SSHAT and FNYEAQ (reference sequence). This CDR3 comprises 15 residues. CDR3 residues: CASSPSGTGDNEQFF. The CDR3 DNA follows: TGTGCTAGCAGCCCAAGCGGGACAGGGGACAATGAGCAGTTCTTC.

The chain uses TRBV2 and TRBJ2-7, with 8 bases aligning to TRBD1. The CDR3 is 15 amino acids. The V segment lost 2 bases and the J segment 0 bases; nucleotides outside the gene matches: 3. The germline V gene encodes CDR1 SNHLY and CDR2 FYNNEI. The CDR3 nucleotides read TGTGCCAGCAGTGAAAGGGACAGGAGCTCCTACGAGCAGTACTTC. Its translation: CASSERDRSSYEQYF.

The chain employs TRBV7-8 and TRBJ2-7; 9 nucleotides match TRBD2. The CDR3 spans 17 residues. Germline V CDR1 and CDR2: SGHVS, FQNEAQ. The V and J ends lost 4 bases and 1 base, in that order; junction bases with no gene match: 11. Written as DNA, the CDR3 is TGTGCCAGCAGCTCGATTCGACCTAGCGGGGAGTCCTACGAGCAGTACTTC. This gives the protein CASSSIRPSGESYEQYF.

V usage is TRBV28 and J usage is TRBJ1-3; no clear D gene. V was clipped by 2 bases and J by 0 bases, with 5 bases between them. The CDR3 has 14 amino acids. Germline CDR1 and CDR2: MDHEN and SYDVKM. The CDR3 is CASSLRDSGNTIYF. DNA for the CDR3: TGTGCCAGCAGTTTACGAGACTCTGGAAACACCATATATTTT. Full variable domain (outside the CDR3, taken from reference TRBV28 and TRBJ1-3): DVKVTQSSRYLVKRTGEKVFLECVQDMDHENMFWYRQDPGLGLRLIYFSYDVKMKEKGDIPEGYSVSREKKERFSLILESASTNQTSMYLCASSLRDSGNTIYFGEGSWLTVV.

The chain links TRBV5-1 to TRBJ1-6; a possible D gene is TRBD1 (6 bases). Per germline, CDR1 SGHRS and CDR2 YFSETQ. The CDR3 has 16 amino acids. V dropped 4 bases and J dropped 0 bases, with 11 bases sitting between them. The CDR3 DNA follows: TGCGCCAGCAGCCAAGGACAGAGCTCCTATAATTCACCCCTCCACTTT. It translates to CASSQGQSSYNSPLHF.

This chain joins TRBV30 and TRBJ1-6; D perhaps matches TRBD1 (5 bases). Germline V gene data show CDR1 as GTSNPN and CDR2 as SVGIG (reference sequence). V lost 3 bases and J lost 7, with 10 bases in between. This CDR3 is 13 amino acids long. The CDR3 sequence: CAWSQGWNSPLHF. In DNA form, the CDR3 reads TGTGCCTGGAGCCAGGGATGGAATTCACCCCTCCACTTT.

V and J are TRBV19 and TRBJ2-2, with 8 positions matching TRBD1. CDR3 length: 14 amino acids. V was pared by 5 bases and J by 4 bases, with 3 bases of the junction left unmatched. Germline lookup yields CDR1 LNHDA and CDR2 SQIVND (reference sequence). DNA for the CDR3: TGTGCCAGTAGTTCGACAGGGGCCACCGGGGAGCTGTTTTTT. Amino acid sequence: CASSSTGATGELFF.

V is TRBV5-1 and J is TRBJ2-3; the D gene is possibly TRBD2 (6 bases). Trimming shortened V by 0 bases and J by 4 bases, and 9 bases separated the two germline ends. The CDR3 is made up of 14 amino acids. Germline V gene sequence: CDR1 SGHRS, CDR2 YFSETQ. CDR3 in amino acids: CASSLVTGADTQYF. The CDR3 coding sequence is TGCGCCAGCAGCTTGGTTACGGGGGCAGATACGCAGTATTTT. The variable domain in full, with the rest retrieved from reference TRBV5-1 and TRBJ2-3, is KAGVTQTPRYLIKTRGQQVTLSCSPISGHRSVSWYQQTPGQGLQFLFEYFSETQRNKGNFPGRFSGRQFSNSRSEMNVSTLELGDSALYLCASSLVTGADTQYFGPGTRLTVL.

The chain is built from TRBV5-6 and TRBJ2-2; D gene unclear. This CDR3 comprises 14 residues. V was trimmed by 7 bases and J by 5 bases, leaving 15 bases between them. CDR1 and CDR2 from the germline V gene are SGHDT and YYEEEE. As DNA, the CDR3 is TGTGCCAGCGACATGGGTTTTCGGACCGGGGAGCTGTTTTTT. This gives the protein CASDMGFRTGELFF.

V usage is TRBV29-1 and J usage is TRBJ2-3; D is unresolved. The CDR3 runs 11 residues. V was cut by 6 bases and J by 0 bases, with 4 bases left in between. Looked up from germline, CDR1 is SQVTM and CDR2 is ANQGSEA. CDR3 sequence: CSVESTDTQYF. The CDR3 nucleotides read TGCAGCGTCGAGAGCACAGATACGCAGTATTTT.